The 27 T cell receptor beta chains listed next were all sequenced from one sample in a study of T cells in Graves' hyperthyroidism and ophthalmopathy. RNA transcripts yielded amplified TCR beta CDR3 regions. Primed by the HTBI set, a first-round RT-PCR was run on the TCR CDR3. TCRdb reprocessed the multiplex PCR reads via MiXCR and lists one record per CDR3 protein. This sample has about 400,000 distinct CDR3 sequences; 20% to 30% occur once, and the top ten carry roughly 80%. The sequenced material came from blood. These receptors were collected from a middle-aged man with Graves' hyperthyroidism.

On this clonotype: This clone may be a read error of a much larger clone one base away. The gene calls are TRBV3-1 and TRBJ2-7; tentative D call: TRBD2 (5 bases). Germline CDR1 reads LGHDT; CDR2 reads YNNKEL (reference sequence). The CDR3 is made up of 15 amino acids. The CDR3 region is CASSQDVGVYYEHYF. The CDR3 DNA reads TGTGCCAGCAGCCAAGATGTGGGAGTCTACTACGAGCATTACTTC.

In DNA, the CDR3 is TGTGCCAGCAGCTTAGATCGTGGGGGTACGGGCAATCAGCCCCAGCATTTT. It specifies CASSLDRGGTGNQPQHF. V is TRBV11-3 and J is TRBJ1-5; D possibly corresponds to TRBD1 (5 bases). V was shortened by 0 bases and J by 2 bases, with 14 bases between the two germline ends. This CDR3 is 17 amino acids long. The germline gives CDR1 SGHNT, CDR2 YENEEA.

This clonotype was seen a handful of times. At one end the junction does not follow the germline gene, possibly because of a read error. The chain combines TRBV19 with TRBJ1-1; maybe TRBD1 (6 bases). The length of the CDR3 is 13 residues. Per germline, CDR1 LNHDA and CDR2 SQIVND (reference sequence). CDR3 protein: CASSGQWNTEAFF. The CDR3 DNA follows: TGTGCCAGTAGTGGACAGTGGAACACTGAAGCCTTCTTT.

The CDR3 region has the DNA TGTGCCAGCACCCAGCCCTTGACAGGGTACGGGACCCAGTACTTC. It encodes CASTQPLTGYGTQYF. This rearrangement joins TRBV3-1 to TRBJ2-5, with 7 bases that match TRBD1. Germline lookup yields CDR1 LGHDT and CDR2 YNNKEL (reference sequence). CDR3 size: 15 residues. After removal of 7 bases from V and 7 bases from J, the junction contained 15 bases not matched to a gene.

This clonotype appeared a few times. The J gene is TRBJ2-3, the V gene TRBV7-9; a weak D match, TRBD2 (6 bases). Germline V gives CDR1 SEHNR, CDR2 FQNEAQ (reference sequence). V was clipped by 3 bases and J by 0 bases, with 10 bases between them. This CDR3 has 15 residues. CDR3 nucleotides: TGTGCCAGCAGCTTCATTAGCGGCAGCACAGATACGCAGTATTTT. Translating it yields CASSFISGSTDTQYF.

As for this clonotype: This clone may be a read error of a much larger clone one base away. The V and J genes are TRBV6-5 and TRBJ1-1; D perhaps matches TRBD1 (6 bases). CDR1 and CDR2 (germline): MNHEY, SVGAGI. V gave up 4 bases and J gave up 1 base, with 13 bases separating them. The CDR3 covers 15 residues. The CDR3 is CASSCQGRANTEAFF. CDR3 bases: TGTGCCAGCAGTTGCCAGGGGAGGGCGAACACTGAAGCTTTCTTT.

This chain joins TRBV5-5 and TRBJ1-2, with 7 bases matching TRBD1. Unmatched junction bases numbered 12, after V lost 3 bases and J lost 1 base. The CDR3 length is 17 residues. CDR1 and CDR2 from the germline V gene are SGHKS and YYEKEE (reference sequence). The CDR3 here is CASSSYGTDRFNYGYTF. CDR3 DNA: TGTGCCAGCAGCTCATACGGGACAGACCGCTTTAACTATGGCTACACCTTC. The whole variable domain, remainder taken from reference TRBV5-5 and TRBJ1-2, is DAGVTQSPTHLIKTRGQQVTLRCSPISGHKSVSWYQQVLGQGPQFIFQYYEKEERGRGNFPDRFSARQFPNYSSELNVNALLLGDSALYLCASSSYGTDRFNYGYTFGSGTRLTVV.

This clonotype was observed a few times. The rearrangement links TRBV6-1 to TRBJ2-2; TRBD2 agrees at 12 bases. CDR3 length equals 15 residues. CDR1 is MNHNS and CDR2 is SASEGT in the germline V gene. With V trimmed by 4 bases and J by 6 bases, 3 bases remained unmatched. The CDR3 sequence: CASSVGLAGPGELFF. The CDR3 region has the DNA TGTGCCAGCAGTGTGGGACTAGCGGGTCCCGGGGAGCTGTTTTTT.

CDR3 loop: CASSLWGFHGSSYNEQFF. As DNA, the CDR3 is TGTGCCAGCAGTTTATGGGGTTTTCACGGATCCTCCTACAATGAGCAGTTCTTC. The chain recombines TRBV27 with TRBJ2-1; D is unresolved. The CDR3 consists of 18 residues. CDR1 is MNHEY, CDR2 SMNVEV, per germline (reference sequence). V lost 1 base and J lost 0, with 16 bases in between.

This clonotype was counted ten times or more. V gene TRBV11-3 combines with J gene TRBJ2-3, with 8 bases aligning to TRBD2. This CDR3 has 15 residues. CDR1 and CDR2 from the germline V gene are SGHNT and YENEEA. V lost 5 bases and J lost 6; bases outside the gene matches: 10. The CDR3 DNA reads as TGTGCCAGCAGCCCAACTAGCGGAAGGGGGGATACGCAGTATTTT. This gives the protein CASSPTSGRGDTQYF.

This chain uses TRBV28 with TRBJ1-5, with a possible D match to TRBD1 (6 bases). V gave up 4 bases and J gave up 3 bases, with 25 bases separating them. The germline gives CDR1 MDHEN, CDR2 SYDVKM. This CDR3 has 19 amino acids. The CDR3 bases are TGTGCCAGCAGTTCCCCCCCGGGGGCCCATACTACTTCCAATCAGCCCCAGCATTTT. It yields the protein CASSSPPGAHTTSNQPQHF.

This chain joins TRBV12-3 or TRBV12-4 and TRBJ2-7; D remains ambiguous. V was cut by 2 bases and J by 7 bases, with 12 bases left in between. CDR3 length: 13 residues. DNA of the CDR3: TGTGCCAGCAGTTTAACGAACAGCCCGGAGCAGTACTTC. It yields the protein CASSLTNSPEQYF.

CDR3 sequence (DNA): TGTGCCAGCAGCTTAACGTCAGGGGAAGATACGCAGTATTTT. Residues: CASSLTSGEDTQYF. The chain joins TRBV7-9 to TRBJ2-3; tentatively, D is TRBD1 (6 bases). Germline V lookup: CDR1 SEHNR, CDR2 FQNEAQ (reference sequence). The CDR3 has 14 residues. The V gene lost 2 bases and the J gene lost 5 bases, with 11 bases spanning the gap.

This clonotype was counted at least ten times. V gene TRBV28 combines with J gene TRBJ2-7; TRBD2 aligns across 7 bases. CDR3 length: 13 amino acids. The germline CDR1 and CDR2 sequences are MDHEN and SYDVKM. V shed 8 bases, J shed 3 bases, and the junction held 7 bases outside the gene matches. Here the CDR3 reads CASRGGQIYEQYF. The CDR3 bases are TGTGCCAGCCGGGGAGGGCAGATCTACGAGCAGTACTTC.

This clonotype was counted at least ten times. This rearrangement joins TRBV3-1 to TRBJ2-5, with 12 nucleotides matching TRBD2. Looked up from germline, CDR1 is LGHDT and CDR2 is YNNKEL (reference sequence). The V and J ends lost 2 bases and 7 bases, in that order; junction bases with no gene match: 11. The CDR3 loop spans 17 amino acids. The CDR3 DNA reads as TGTGCCAGCAGCCAACGCGGGGGGACTAGCGGGTTGGGGACCCAGTACTTC. This gives the protein CASSQRGGTSGLGTQYF.

The rearrangement joins TRBV6-1 to TRBJ1-5, with 8 bases fitting TRBD1. There are 15 residues in the CDR3. Germline CDR1 reads MNHNS; CDR2 reads SASEGT. V shed 6 bases and J 3 bases; nucleotides not matched to a gene: 7. CDR3 sequence reads: CASSVTGGANQPQHF. The CDR3 DNA reads as TGTGCCAGCAGCGTCACAGGGGGTGCCAATCAGCCCCAGCATTTT.

This clonotype was detected only a few times. The rearrangement uses TRBV6-1 and TRBJ1-2; D unresolved. V lost 6 bases, J lost 8 bases, and 16 bases lay in between. Germline assignment: CDR1 MNHNS and CDR2 SASEGT. The CDR3 loop spans 13 amino acids. CDR3: CASRETLMGGYTF. The CDR3 DNA sequence: TGTGCCAGCAGAGAGACCCTAATGGGAGGCTACACCTTC.

This clonotype was counted many times. The chain employs TRBV7-9 and TRBJ2-7, with a tentative D call TRBD1 (6 bases). CDR3 length equals 14 residues. The V end lost 4 bases, the J end lost 0 bases, and 10 bases lay between the germline ends. CDR1 and CDR2 (germline): SEHNR, FQNEAQ (reference sequence). The DNA for the CDR3 is TGTGCCAGCAGCTATGACAGGAGCTCCTACGAGCAGTACTTC. As protein: CASSYDRSSYEQYF.

This clonotype occurred a few times. The V call is TRBV28, the J call TRBJ2-7; maybe TRBD2 (6 bases). Germline V lookup: CDR1 MDHEN, CDR2 SYDVKM. Between the trimmed V and J ends, which lost 2 bases and 2 bases, there was a span of 10 bases. The CDR3 length is 14 residues. The CDR3 loop reads CASSLGRIPYEQYF. The CDR3 DNA reads as TGTGCCAGCAGTTTAGGGAGGATACCCTACGAGCAGTACTTC.

The V and J genes are TRBV15 and TRBJ2-7, with D maybe TRBD1 (5 bases). CDR1 LNHNV and CDR2 YYDKDF come from the germline V gene (reference sequence). This CDR3 comprises 16 residues. The ends were cut back, 1 base at V and 5 bases at J, with 18 bases in the middle. In DNA form, the CDR3 reads TGTGCCACCAGCAGAGGATTGGCTCCGGACAAGAACGAGCAGTACTTC. It encodes CATSRGLAPDKNEQYF.

Many counts were recorded for this clonotype. The chain uses TRBV28 and TRBJ1-1; D gene unclear. V lost 3 bases to trimming and J lost 0 bases, with 11 bases between them. Germline V gene lookup returns CDR1 MDHEN and CDR2 SYDVKM. The CDR3 sequence is 15 residues long. The CDR3, as DNA: TGTGCCAGCAGTTTGGGCAGATTCATGAACACTGAAGCTTTCTTT. This gives the protein CASSLGRFMNTEAFF.

The chain recombines TRBV20-1 with TRBJ1-3, with D unresolved. Trimming removed 4 bases from V and 0 bases from J, with 7 bases in between. The CDR3 has 13 amino acids. Germline V gives CDR1 DFQATT, CDR2 SNEGSKA (reference sequence). The CDR3, as DNA: TGCAGTGCTACGGGCCACTCTGGAAACACCATATATTTT. Translated: CSATGHSGNTIYF.

This clonotype was counted between two and nine times. The rearrangement joins TRBV6-1 to TRBJ2-3; 8 nucleotides line up with TRBD1. Germline V gene sequence: CDR1 MNHNS, CDR2 SASEGT. There are 15 residues in the CDR3. The V gene end was trimmed by 4 bases and the J gene end by 4 bases; junction bases not matched to a gene: 7. CDR3 nucleotide sequence: TGTGCCAGCAGTGCCAGGACAGGGAGCGCAGATACGCAGTATTTT. The encoded protein is CASSARTGSADTQYF.

V is TRBV5-1 and J is TRBJ2-3; 8 bases are shared with TRBD2. Germline values: CDR1 SGHRS, CDR2 YFSETQ. The CDR3 is 17 residues long. Losses at the gene ends were 2 bases for V and 2 bases for J; bases not matched to a gene: 10. The CDR3 loop is CASSLEPAGRVTDTQYF. The CDR3, as DNA: TGCGCCAGCAGCTTAGAACCCGCCGGGAGGGTCACAGATACGCAGTATTTT.

The chain is built from TRBV25-1 and TRBJ1-1; D gene unclear. Germline V gene data show CDR1 as MGHDK and CDR2 as SYGVNS. The germline V and J ends were trimmed by 5 bases and 1 base, with 5 bases remaining between them. The CDR3 is 12 amino acids. CDR3 region: CASSNRNTEAFF. The DNA for the CDR3 is TGTGCCAGCAGTAACAGGAACACTGAAGCTTTCTTT.

At least ten counts were recorded for this clonotype. The chain recombines TRBV7-9 with TRBJ2-1, with a tentative D call TRBD1 (6 bases). Germline V lookup: CDR1 SEHNR, CDR2 FQNEAQ (reference sequence). CDR3 size: 14 residues. Deletions cut 0 bases from V and 8 bases from J, with 11 bases between. The DNA for the CDR3 is TGTGCCAGCAGCTTAGCTAGGGGGTTCGATGAGCAGTTCTTC. Encoded protein: CASSLARGFDEQFF.

This clonotype was recorded many times. The chain joins TRBV30 to TRBJ1-6, with TRBD1 as a possible D gene (5 bases). The CDR3 consists of 13 residues. Germline V gene sequence: CDR1 GTSNPN, CDR2 SVGIG (reference sequence). V lost 0 bases and J lost 7, with 7 bases in between. The CDR3 reads CAWSVDINSPLHF. CDR3 in DNA: TGTGCCTGGAGTGTGGACATCAATTCACCCCTCCACTTT.